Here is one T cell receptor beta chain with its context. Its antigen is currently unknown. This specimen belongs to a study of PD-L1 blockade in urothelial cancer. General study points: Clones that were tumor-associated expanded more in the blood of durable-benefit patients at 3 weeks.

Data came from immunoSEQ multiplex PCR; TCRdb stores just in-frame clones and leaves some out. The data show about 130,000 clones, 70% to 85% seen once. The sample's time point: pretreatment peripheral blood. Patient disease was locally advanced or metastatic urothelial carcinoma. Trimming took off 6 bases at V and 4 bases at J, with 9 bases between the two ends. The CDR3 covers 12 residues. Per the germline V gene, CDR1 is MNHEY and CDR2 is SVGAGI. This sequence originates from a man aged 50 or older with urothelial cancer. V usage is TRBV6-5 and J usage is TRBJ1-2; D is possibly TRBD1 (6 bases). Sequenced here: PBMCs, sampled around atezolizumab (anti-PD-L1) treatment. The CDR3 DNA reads TGTGCCAGCAGAACAGGGAGCTATGGCTACACCTTC. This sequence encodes CASRTGSYGYTF.